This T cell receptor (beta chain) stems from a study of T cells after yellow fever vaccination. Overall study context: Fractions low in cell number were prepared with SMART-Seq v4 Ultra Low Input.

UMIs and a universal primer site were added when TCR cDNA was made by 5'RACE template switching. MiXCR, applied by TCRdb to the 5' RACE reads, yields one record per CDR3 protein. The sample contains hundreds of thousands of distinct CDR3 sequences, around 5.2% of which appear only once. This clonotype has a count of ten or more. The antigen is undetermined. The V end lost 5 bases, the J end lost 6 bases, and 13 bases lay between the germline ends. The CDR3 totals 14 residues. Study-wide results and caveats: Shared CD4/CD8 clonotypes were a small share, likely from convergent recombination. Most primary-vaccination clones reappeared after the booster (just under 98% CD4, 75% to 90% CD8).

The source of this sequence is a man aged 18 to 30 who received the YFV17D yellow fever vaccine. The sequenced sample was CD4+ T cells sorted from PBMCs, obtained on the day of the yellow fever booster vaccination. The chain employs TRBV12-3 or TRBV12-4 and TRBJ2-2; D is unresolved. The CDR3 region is CASSGGSWAGELFF. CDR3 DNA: TGTGCCAGCAGTGGTGGCTCCTGGGCCGGGGAGCTGTTTTTT.